The present T cell receptor (beta chain) was sequenced within a study of molecular identifiers for immune sequencing clone quantification. Per germline, CDR1 MGHRA and CDR2 YSYEKL. With V trimmed by 3 bases and J by 1 base, 5 bases remained unmatched. The CDR3 runs 16 residues. TCRdb re-called the PCR reads with MiXCR, one entry per CDR3 protein. The sample yields over 550,000 distinct CDR3 sequences, 25% seen once. General observations from the study: Clonotypes surpassing 20 RNA copies contained over 97% of effector molecules, versus under 1% in naive cells.

For this clonotype: The antigen is not known.

The chain employs TRBV4-1 and TRBJ2-4, with 8 bases identical to TRBD2. The receptor comes from a human donor in good health. Some libraries in this study had Jurkat cell RNA spiked in. The sequencing sample was made of naive CD8+ T cells from blood, with Jurkat cell RNA spiked in. Subset indicated: FACS-sorted CD8+CD4-CCR7+CD45RA+ naive T cells. The DNA of the CDR3 is TGCGCCAGCAGCCACCGGGAGGGAGGGGCCAAAAACATTCAGTACTTC. This encodes CASSHREGGAKNIQYF.